Presented here are 26 T cell receptor beta chains from one specimen sequenced in a study of blood T cell repertoires in COVID-19. The data were produced by immunoSEQ multiplex PCR, yet TCRdb's version contains in-frame clones alone and is incomplete. Of 30,000 to 40,000 clones listed, almost 90% are singletons. Sequencing was performed on peripheral blood. These receptors all stem from a man between 60 and 70 years old with active or convalescent COVID-19.

The chain recombines TRBV19 with TRBJ1-2; D possibly corresponds to TRBD1 (5 bases). Trimming cost V 6 bases and J 13 bases, with 12 bases left between them. The germline V gene encodes CDR1 LNHDA and CDR2 SQIVND (reference sequence). The CDR3 runs 10 residues. This CDR3 is CASRGRGFTF. The CDR3, as DNA: TGTGCCAGTAGAGGTCGGGGGTTCACCTTC.

This clone showed up just once. The rearrangement links TRBV20-1 to TRBJ2-7, with unresolved D. Trimming removed 3 bases at V and 2 bases at J, with 11 bases between. CDR3 length: 13 residues. CDR1 and CDR2 (germline): DFQATT, SNEGSKA (reference sequence). The CDR3 is CSASASPAYEQYF. The CDR3 DNA follows: TGCAGTGCTAGTGCGTCCCCTGCCTACGAGCAGTACTTC.

The chain joins TRBV5-8 to TRBJ2-6; a weak D match, TRBD2 (6 bases). The germline V and J ends were trimmed by 1 base and 4 bases, with 6 bases remaining between them. This CDR3 is built from 14 residues. Per germline, CDR1 SGHTS and CDR2 YDEGEE. This CDR3 is CASSLRGGANVLTF. The CDR3 nucleotides read TGTGCCAGCAGCTTGCGGGGGGGGGCCAACGTCCTGACTTTC.

The chain combines TRBV6-5 with TRBJ2-5; 8 bases are a match to TRBD1. V was pared by 4 bases and J by 3 bases, with 4 bases of the junction left unmatched. Per germline, CDR1 MNHEY and CDR2 SVGAGI. The CDR3 is 14 residues long. The DNA of the CDR3 is TGTGCCAGCAGTTCCCGGACAGGGAAAGAGACCCAGTACTTC. This translates into CASSSRTGKETQYF.

This clone occurred a few times. The chain employs TRBV6-6 and TRBJ1-5; 7 bases map to TRBD1. CDR1 MNHNY and CDR2 SVGAGI come from the germline V gene (reference sequence). V shed 7 bases and J 6 bases; nucleotides not matched to a gene: 3. The CDR3 loop spans 12 amino acids. The CDR3 DNA reads as TGTGCCAGCAAGACAGGGACTCAGCCCCAGCATTTT. Its protein product is CASKTGTQPQHF.

The genes are TRBV29-1 and TRBJ2-5; TRBD2 might be the D (5 bases). Germline-derived CDR1 and CDR2 are SQVTM and ANQGSEA. This CDR3 has 12 amino acids. Trimming left V 6 bases short and J 2 bases short, with 10 bases between. CDR3: CSVRIAQETQYF. The DNA of the CDR3 is TGCAGCGTCCGAATAGCGCAAGAGACCCAGTACTTC. Based on the CDR3 plus reference TRBV29-1 and TRBJ2-5, the full variable domain is SAVISQKPSRDICQRGTSLTIQCQVDSQVTMMFWYRQQPGQSLTLIATANQGSEATYESGFVIDKFPISRPNLTFSTLTVSNMSPEDSSIYLCSVRIAQETQYFGPGTRLLVL.

The chain couples TRBV2 to TRBJ2-7; no clear D gene. There are 17 residues in the CDR3. V was clipped by 5 bases and J by 2 bases, with 22 bases between them. Germline values: CDR1 SNHLY, CDR2 FYNNEI. CDR3 sequence: CASSPNTPGLRTYEQYF. The DNA for the CDR3 is TGTGCCAGCAGTCCGAACACTCCAGGTTTGCGTACCTACGAGCAGTACTTC.

The chain is built from TRBV28 and TRBJ2-5; 9 bases map to TRBD2. The CDR3 consists of 18 residues. The V segment lost 5 bases and the J segment 5 bases; nucleotides outside the gene matches: 18. Germline values: CDR1 MDHEN, CDR2 SYDVKM. This CDR3 reads CASSLSKGLAGLLETQYF. The CDR3 nucleotides are TGTGCCAGCAGTCTATCGAAAGGGCTAGCGGGATTGTTGGAGACCCAGTACTTC.

The gene calls are TRBV28 and TRBJ1-5, with D maybe TRBD1 (5 bases). Germline V lookup: CDR1 MDHEN, CDR2 SYDVKM. V lost 6 bases, J lost 1 base, and 13 bases lay in between. The CDR3 contains 15 residues. CDR3 coding DNA: TGTGCCAGCAGGCTTACAGGAGTAAGCAATCAGCCCCAGCATTTT. Translated, it gives CASRLTGVSNQPQHF.

The V and J genes are TRBV2 and TRBJ1-3, with D perhaps matching TRBD1 (5 bases). V gave up 10 bases and J gave up 8 bases, with 15 bases separating them. This CDR3 contains 12 residues. CDR1 and CDR2 from the germline V gene are SNHLY and FYNNEI. CDR3 nucleotide sequence: TGTGCCATTGCACGGACACCTGACACCATATATTTT. This sequence encodes CAIARTPDTIYF. The entire variable domain, with the rest obtained from reference TRBV2 and TRBJ1-3, is as follows: EPEVTQTPSHQVTQMGQEVILRCVPISNHLYFYWYRQILGQKVEFLVSFYNNEISEKSEIFDDQFSVERPDGSNFTLKIRSTKLEDSAMYFCAIARTPDTIYFGEGSWLTVV.

V and J are TRBV10-3 and TRBJ1-5; 10 bases are a match to TRBD1. The germline V gene has CDR1 ENHRY and CDR2 SYGVKD. Losses at the gene ends were 0 bases for V and 1 base for J; bases not matched to a gene: 9. The CDR3 runs to 19 residues. CDR3 residues: CAISESGDRGRGSNQPQHF. CDR3 coding DNA: TGTGCCATCAGTGAGTCGGGGGACAGGGGACGGGGGAGCAATCAGCCCCAGCATTTT.

The V call is TRBV5-1, the J call TRBJ2-1, with 7 bases that match TRBD2. Trimming at V came to 0 bases and at J to 4 bases, leaving 10 bases not matched to a gene. The germline gives CDR1 SGHRS, CDR2 YFSETQ. The CDR3 has 17 amino acids. For the CDR3, the DNA is TGCGCCAGCAGCTTGGATATGGGCGGGAGCGCATACAATGAGCAGTTCTTC. This gives the protein CASSLDMGGSAYNEQFF.

The V gene is TRBV6-5, the J gene TRBJ2-5; D is ambiguous. Trimming removed 7 bases from V and 7 bases from J, with 13 bases in between. This CDR3 has 12 residues. Germline V lookup: CDR1 MNHEY, CDR2 SVGAGI. CDR3 DNA sequence: TGTGCCAGCACTCCCGGGTCGGGGACCCAGTACTTC. Protein sequence: CASTPGSGTQYF.

This clone was recorded a few times. This CDR3 reads CASSLWDRTGGSTEAFF. The CDR3 bases are TGTGCCAGCAGTTTATGGGATAGGACAGGGGGGAGCACTGAAGCTTTCTTT. V and J are TRBV28 and TRBJ1-1, with 10 nucleotides matching TRBD1. V trimming: 0 bases; J trimming: 4 bases; junction bases outside the gene matches: 8. CDR3 length: 17 residues. Germline V CDR1 and CDR2: MDHEN, SYDVKM.

V and J are TRBV11-3 and TRBJ2-3; TRBD2 aligns across 8 bases. J was trimmed by 5 bases and V by 5 bases; bases with no gene match: 12. CDR1 SGHNT and CDR2 YENEEA come from the germline V gene. The CDR3 has 16 amino acids. The CDR3 DNA reads as TGTGCCAGCAGCCTAAGGTCGAGCGGGAGTGAAGATACGCAGTATTTT. Translated, it gives CASSLRSSGSEDTQYF.

The chain combines TRBV19 with TRBJ2-7, with 10 bases lining up with TRBD2. This CDR3 is built from 16 residues. J lost 5 bases, V lost 4 bases, and 11 bases had no gene match. Germline V gene lookup returns CDR1 LNHDA and CDR2 SQIVND (reference sequence). Here the CDR3 reads CASSSFVSSGRNEQYF. The CDR3 DNA is TGTGCCAGTAGTAGCTTTGTGTCTAGCGGGAGAAACGAGCAGTACTTC.

The genes are TRBV11-2 and TRBJ2-5, with TRBD1 matching over 12 bases. The CDR3 is 16 residues long. Germline V gene data show CDR1 as SGHAT and CDR2 as FQNNGV. Trimming removed 9 bases from V and 5 bases from J; junction bases left unmatched: 13. CDR3 DNA sequence: TGTGCCAGTGAAGGCGCGGGGACAGGGGGCCGGGAGACCCAGTACTTC. This translates into CASEGAGTGGRETQYF.

The chain is built from TRBV10-3 and TRBJ2-1, with 16 bases lining up with TRBD2. The germline CDR1 and CDR2 sequences are ENHRY and SYGVKD. This CDR3 spans 18 amino acids. The V and J ends lost 3 bases and 9 bases, in that order; junction bases with no gene match: 11. The CDR3 loop reads CAISELFPGLAGGSEQFF. In DNA form, the CDR3 reads TGTGCCATCAGTGAACTATTCCCGGGACTAGCGGGAGGGTCTGAGCAGTTCTTC.

The chain joins TRBV18 to TRBJ2-5, with TRBD2 identical over 11 bases. CDR3 size: 18 residues. Germline trimming cut 1 base from V and 5 bases from J; bases unmatched to any gene: 12. Germline V gene lookup returns CDR1 KGHSH and CDR2 LQKENI. This CDR3 is CASSPQTSGTRATETQYF. The CDR3 DNA reads as TGTGCCAGCTCACCACAGACTAGCGGGACGAGGGCCACTGAGACCCAGTACTTC.

The chain employs TRBV19 and TRBJ1-5; D gene ambiguous. This CDR3 contains 16 residues. From germline, CDR1 is LNHDA and CDR2 SQIVND (reference sequence). Trimming removed 4 bases from V and 2 bases from J, with 15 bases in between. The CDR3 nucleotides read TGTGCCAGTAGTACCCCACCTGGGAGGGGCAATCAGCCCCAGCATTTT. Protein: CASSTPPGRGNQPQHF.

V is TRBV11-2 and J is TRBJ2-3, with D tentatively TRBD1 (5 bases). This CDR3 has 15 residues. Germline CDR1 SGHAT, CDR2 FQNNGV. Trimming removed 2 bases at V and 0 bases at J, with 9 bases between. CDR3 loop: CASSLRGTSTDTQYF. CDR3 sequence (DNA): TGTGCCAGCAGCTTAAGGGGAACTAGCACAGATACGCAGTATTTT.

The J gene is TRBJ1-1, the V gene TRBV2, with TRBD1 matching over 7 bases. V lost 8 bases to trimming and J lost 11 bases; unmatched junction nucleotides: 14. Germline V gives CDR1 SNHLY, CDR2 FYNNEI. The CDR3 extends over 13 amino acids. In nucleotides, the CDR3 is TGTGCCAGCGGGGCAGGGGGATCGGTGGGGGCTTTCTTT. It is translated as CASGAGGSVGAFF.

The rearrangement joins TRBV19 to TRBJ2-2; a weak D match, TRBD2 (5 bases). The CDR3 extends over 18 amino acids. Deletions cut 6 bases from V and 4 bases from J, with 24 bases between. Germline V gives CDR1 LNHDA, CDR2 SQIVND (reference sequence). This chain's CDR3 is CASRVDWQEAWPTGELFF. Here the CDR3 DNA reads TGTGCCAGTAGGGTAGATTGGCAGGAGGCATGGCCCACCGGGGAGCTGTTTTTT.

The chain is built from TRBV5-1 and TRBJ1-3; D possibly corresponds to TRBD1 (6 bases). V was pared by 0 bases and J by 4 bases, with 14 bases between. The CDR3 covers 16 residues. From germline, CDR1 is SGHRS and CDR2 YFSETQ. CDR3 DNA: TGCGCCAGCAGCTTGGGAGGGACAAGCAAAGGAAACACCATATATTTT. Protein product: CASSLGGTSKGNTIYF.

The chain links TRBV28 to TRBJ2-2; 11 bases match TRBD2. Losses at the gene ends were 8 bases for V and 6 bases for J; bases not matched to a gene: 5. Per germline, CDR1 MDHEN and CDR2 SYDVKM. This CDR3 region has 14 residues. For the CDR3, the DNA is TGTGCCAGCGTACTAGCGGGAGTTCCCGGGGAGCTGTTTTTT. Translated, it gives CASVLAGVPGELFF.

J is TRBJ2-1 and V is TRBV28; D gene unclear. CDR1 MDHEN and CDR2 SYDVKM come from the germline V gene. The CDR3 totals 13 residues. Trimming left V 3 bases short and J 8 bases short, with 11 bases between. This CDR3 reads CASSFQLKYEQFF. In DNA, the CDR3 is TGTGCCAGCAGTTTCCAGTTGAAGTATGAGCAGTTCTTC.